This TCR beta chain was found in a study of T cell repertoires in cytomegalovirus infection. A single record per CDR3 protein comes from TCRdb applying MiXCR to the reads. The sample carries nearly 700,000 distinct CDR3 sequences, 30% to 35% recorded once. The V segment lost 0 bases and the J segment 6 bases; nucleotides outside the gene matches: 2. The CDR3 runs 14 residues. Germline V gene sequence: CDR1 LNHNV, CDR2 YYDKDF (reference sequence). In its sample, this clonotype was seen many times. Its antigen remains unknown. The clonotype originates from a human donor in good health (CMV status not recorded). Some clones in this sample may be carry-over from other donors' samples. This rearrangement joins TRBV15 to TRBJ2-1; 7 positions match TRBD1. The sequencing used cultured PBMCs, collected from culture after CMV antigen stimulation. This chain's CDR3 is CATSRDRQGNEQFF. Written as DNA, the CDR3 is TGTGCCACCAGCAGAGATAGACAGGGCAATGAGCAGTTCTTC.